The clone carrying this TCR beta chain came up many times. The sample originates from a study of human T cells and chemical hapten exposure. Study-wide background: Across samples, TCR yields varied, mostly owing to small differences in pooled library volumes.

CDR3 length equals 14 residues. After removal of 3 bases from V and 2 bases from J, the junction contained 2 bases not matched to a gene. Germline V gene lookup returns CDR1 MNHEY and CDR2 SMNVEV (reference sequence). Documented time point: patch test 3, about 24 weeks after DPC sensitization. Treatment in this sample: therapeutic diphenylcyclopropenone sensitization with weekly scalp DPC. The donor pool consisted of alopecia patients aged 18 to 70 years, considered suitable for DPC. MiXCR was run by TCRdb on the RACE reads, yielding one entry per CDR3 protein. Of 25,000 to 35,000 distinct CDR3 sequences listed, approximately 6% were seen once; the top ten hold around 5%.

The sequences come from whole blood, collected in connection with sensitization to the hapten diphenylcyclopropenone (DPC). This receptor was taken from a man aged 25-45 years with alopecia areata. Some clones in this sample may be carry-over from other donors' samples. The chain has TRBV27 and TRBJ2-7; 9 nucleotides match TRBD1. DNA of the CDR3: TGTGCCAGCAGTTTGACAGGGGGGCCCTACGAGCAGTACTTC. It yields the protein CASSLTGGPYEQYF.